A selection of T cell receptor beta chains follows, all from one sample in a study of T cell repertoires in cytomegalovirus infection. TCRdb called the reads again in MiXCR, with one record for every CDR3 protein. Counted here are some 450,000 distinct CDR3 sequences, about a third occurring once; the ten biggest clones make up roughly 13%. The sequencing sample was made of PBMCs. These receptor sequences come from a human donor in good health (CMV status not recorded). Some clones in this sample may be carry-over from other donors' samples. Each CDR3 is given with its conserved first and last residue. The order of the fields is V gene, J gene, D gene, clone size, CDR3 protein, CDR3 DNA. D genes are given only for firm matches. The size of a clone is reported for some rows only, either as once, few or many, or as a class for expanded clones.

V: TRBV28
J: TRBJ1-2
D: TRBD1
size: few
CDR3: CASSLWVRGLNYGYTF
DNA: TGTGCCAGCAGTTTATGGGTCAGGGGGTTAAACTATGGCTACACCTTC

V: TRBV2
J: TRBJ2-1
D: -
size: -
CDR3: CASRMIINEQFF
DNA: TGTGCCAGCAGAATGATCATTAATGAGCAGTTCTTC

V: TRBV24-1
J: TRBJ2-1
D: -
size: -
CDR3: CATSVHNEQFF
DNA: TGTGCCACCAGTGTACACAATGAGCAGTTCTTC

V: TRBV4-2
J: TRBJ2-7
D: TRBD1
size: -
CDR3: CASSQDRGLYEQYF
DNA: TGTGCCAGCAGCCAAGACAGGGGGCTCTACGAGCAGTACTTC

V: TRBV6-6
J: TRBJ2-3
D: TRBD2
size: -
CDR3: CASQRGGPTSTDTQYF
DNA: TGTGCCAGTCAGCGGGGGGGTCCTACTAGCACAGATACGCAGTATTTT

V: TRBV12-3/TRBV12-4
J: TRBJ1-1
D: -
size: many
CDR3: CASSLMRVNTEAFF
DNA: TGTGCCAGCAGTTTAATGAGGGTTAACACTGAAGCTTTCTTT

V: TRBV6-2/TRBV6-3
J: TRBJ2-7
D: -
size: -
CDR3: CASSFTGLYEQYF
DNA: TGTGCCAGCAGTTTCACGGGGCTCTACGAGCAGTACTTC

V: TRBV19
J: TRBJ2-2
D: TRBD1
size: few
CDR3: CASSTRQGPGELFF
DNA: TGTGCCAGTAGTACCCGACAGGGGCCCGGGGAGCTGTTTTTT

V: TRBV20-1
J: TRBJ1-2
D: -
size: few
CDR3: CSARYPYPGVSINYGYTF
DNA: TGCAGTGCTAGATACCCATACCCAGGGGTCTCTATTAACTATGGCTACACCTTC

V: TRBV7-9
J: TRBJ2-2
D: -
size: few
CDR3: CASSLVGSSAGPTNTGELFF
DNA: TGTGCCAGCAGCTTAGTAGGTTCTTCGGCGGGCCCCACGAACACCGGGGAGCTGTTTTTT

V: TRBV6-1
J: TRBJ2-3
D: -
size: -
CDR3: CASSEDTTDTQYF
DNA: TGTGCCAGCAGTGAGGACACCACAGATACGCAGTATTTT

V: TRBV27
J: TRBJ1-1
D: -
size: many
CDR3: CASSLRGLNTEAFF
DNA: TGTGCCAGCAGTTTACGAGGGCTGAACACTGAAGCTTTCTTT

V: TRBV2
J: TRBJ1-2
D: -
size: few
CDR3: CASSEIRAPNYGYTF
DNA: TGTGCCAGCAGTGAAATTAGGGCCCCTAACTATGGCTACACCTTC

V: TRBV12-3/TRBV12-4
J: TRBJ1-1
D: -
size: -
CDR3: CASSPYQGAEAFF
DNA: TGTGCCAGCAGCCCTTATCAGGGCGCTGAAGCTTTCTTT

V: TRBV7-2
J: TRBJ2-3
D: TRBD1
size: many
CDR3: CASSPGQGASNGPSWLQYF
DNA: TGTGCCAGCAGTCCAGGACAGGGGGCATCTAATGGCCCCAGTTGGTTGCAGTATTTT

V: TRBV18
J: TRBJ2-3
D: -
size: -
CDR3: CASSPPIRDTQYF
DNA: TGTGCCAGCTCACCACCGATCCGAGATACGCAGTATTTT

V: TRBV20-1
J: TRBJ2-7
D: TRBD1
size: few
CDR3: CSASPTGGVYEQYF
DNA: TGCAGTGCTAGCCCGACAGGGGGCGTCTACGAGCAGTACTTC

V: TRBV2
J: TRBJ2-5
D: -
size: -
CDR3: CASSESPGETQYF
DNA: TGTGCCAGCAGTGAAAGCCCTGGAGAGACCCAGTACTTC